Given below is one TCR beta chain in context. Clones were read by immunoSEQ multiplex PCR, and TCRdb kept only the in-frame ones, dropping some. The table lists around 70,000 clones, about 95% of them singletons. The data belong to a study of control samples from healthy donors and cancer patients. The receptor was derived from a woman in her 30s in good health. The sample taken for sequencing was blood.

The CDR3 DNA sequence: TGTGCCAGCAGTTTGGACAGGAGGGCTGAAGCTTTCTTT. Its protein product is CASSLDRRAEAFF. J is TRBJ1-1 and V is TRBV6-5; 7 bases fit TRBD1. V lost 4 bases and J lost 6; bases outside the gene matches: 5. The V gene's germline CDR1 is MNHEY and CDR2 SVGAGI. This CDR3 has 13 amino acids.